This T cell receptor (beta chain) was recovered during a study of T cell responses to AZD1222 COVID-19 vaccine. Profiled with immunoSEQ multiplex PCR; TCRdb holds only in-frame clones, not every one. This sample has 95,000 to 150,000 clones, with about 91% found just once. This clone was picked up one time. The CDR3 is 16 amino acids. With 0 bases removed from V and 4 bases from J, the gap between germline ends came to 13 bases. CDR1 and CDR2 from the germline V gene are MGHDK and SYGVNS. V and J are TRBV25-1 and TRBJ2-1, with D tentatively TRBD2 (7 bases). Sample: peripheral blood, taken on day 0 of AZD1222 vaccination. This receptor was taken from an adult in good health. The chain's CDR3 is CASSEYRGEGYNEQFF. The CDR3, as DNA: TGTGCCAGCAGTGAATATAGGGGGGAGGGTTACAATGAGCAGTTCTTC. The full variable domain, its missing parts supplied by reference TRBV25-1 and TRBJ2-1, is EADIYQTPRYLVIGTGKKITLECSQTMGHDKMYWYQQDPGMELHLIHYSYGVNSTEKGDLSSESTVSRIRTEHFPLTLESARPSHTSQYLCASSEYRGEGYNEQFFGPGTRLTVL.